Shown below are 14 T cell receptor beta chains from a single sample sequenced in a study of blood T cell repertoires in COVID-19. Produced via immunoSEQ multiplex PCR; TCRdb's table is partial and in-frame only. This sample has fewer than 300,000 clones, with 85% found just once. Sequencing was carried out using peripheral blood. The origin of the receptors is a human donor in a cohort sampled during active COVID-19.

The CDR3 DNA reads as TGCAGCGTCCGGAACCGGGACACAATCACCGGGGAGCTGTTTTTT. This codes for CSVRNRDTITGELFF. J is TRBJ2-2 and V is TRBV29-1; TRBD1 is a possible D gene (6 bases). V dropped 6 bases and J dropped 4 bases, with 18 bases sitting between them. This CDR3 spans 15 amino acids. CDR1 SQVTM and CDR2 ANQGSEA come from the germline V gene.

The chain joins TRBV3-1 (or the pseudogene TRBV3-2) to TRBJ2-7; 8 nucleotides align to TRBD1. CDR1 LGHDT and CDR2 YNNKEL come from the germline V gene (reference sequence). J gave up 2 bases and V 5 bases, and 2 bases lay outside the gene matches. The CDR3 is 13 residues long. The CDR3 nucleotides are TGTGCCAGCAGCGACAGGGGAGCCTACGAGCAGTACTTC. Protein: CASSDRGAYEQYF.

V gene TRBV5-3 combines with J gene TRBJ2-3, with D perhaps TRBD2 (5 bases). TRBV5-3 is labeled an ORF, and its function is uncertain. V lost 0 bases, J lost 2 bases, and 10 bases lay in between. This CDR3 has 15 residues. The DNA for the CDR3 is TGTGCCAGAAGCTTGGCCGGGGAGAACACAGATACGCAGTATTTT. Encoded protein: CARSLAGENTDTQYF.

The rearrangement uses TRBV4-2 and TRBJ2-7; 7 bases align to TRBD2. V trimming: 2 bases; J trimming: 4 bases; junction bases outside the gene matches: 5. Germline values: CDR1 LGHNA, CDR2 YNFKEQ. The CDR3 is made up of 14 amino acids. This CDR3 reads CASSQNAGEYEQYF. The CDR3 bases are TGTGCCAGCAGCCAAAATGCGGGAGAGTACGAGCAGTACTTC.

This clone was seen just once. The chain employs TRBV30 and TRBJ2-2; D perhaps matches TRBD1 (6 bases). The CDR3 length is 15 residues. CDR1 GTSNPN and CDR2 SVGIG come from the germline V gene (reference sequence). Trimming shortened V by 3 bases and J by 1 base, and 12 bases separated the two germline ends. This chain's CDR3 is CAWRQGTQNTGELFF. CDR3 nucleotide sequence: TGTGCCTGGAGACAGGGAACACAGAACACCGGGGAGCTGTTTTTT. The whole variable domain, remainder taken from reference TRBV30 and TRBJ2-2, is SQTIHQWPATLVQPVGSPLSLECTVEGTSNPNLYWYRQAAGRGLQLLFYSVGIGQISSEVPQNLSASRPQDRQFILSSKKLLLSDSGFYLCAWRQGTQNTGELFFGEGSRLTVL.

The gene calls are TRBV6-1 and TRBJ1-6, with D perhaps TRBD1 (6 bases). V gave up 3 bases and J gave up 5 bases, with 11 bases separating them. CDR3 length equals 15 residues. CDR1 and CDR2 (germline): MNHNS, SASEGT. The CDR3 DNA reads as TGTGCCAGCAGTGAGGGACAACTAAATAATTCACCCCTCCACTTT. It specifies CASSEGQLNNSPLHF.

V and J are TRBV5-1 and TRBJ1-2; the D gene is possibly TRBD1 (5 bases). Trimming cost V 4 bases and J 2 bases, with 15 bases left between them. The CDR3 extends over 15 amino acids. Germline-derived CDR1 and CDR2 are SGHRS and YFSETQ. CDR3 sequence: CASSKTPGANYGYTF. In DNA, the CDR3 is TGCGCCAGCAGCAAGACCCCTGGGGCCAACTATGGCTACACCTTC.

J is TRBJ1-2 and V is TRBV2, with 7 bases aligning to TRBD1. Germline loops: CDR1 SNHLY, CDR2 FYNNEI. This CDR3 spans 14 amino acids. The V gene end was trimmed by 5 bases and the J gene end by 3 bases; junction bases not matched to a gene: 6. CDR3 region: CASSQGTDHYGYTF. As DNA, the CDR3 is TGTGCCAGCAGTCAAGGGACAGACCACTATGGCTACACCTTC. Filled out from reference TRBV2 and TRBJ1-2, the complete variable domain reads EPEVTQTPSHQVTQMGQEVILRCVPISNHLYFYWYRQILGQKVEFLVSFYNNEISEKSEIFDDQFSVERPDGSNFTLKIRSTKLEDSAMYFCASSQGTDHYGYTFGSGTRLTVV.

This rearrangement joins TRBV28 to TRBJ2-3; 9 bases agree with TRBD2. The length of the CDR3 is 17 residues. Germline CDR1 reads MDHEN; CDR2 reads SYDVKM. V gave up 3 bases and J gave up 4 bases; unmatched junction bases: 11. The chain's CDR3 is CASSFPRAGGPSDTQYF. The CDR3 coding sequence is TGTGCCAGCAGTTTCCCCAGGGCGGGAGGGCCATCAGATACGCAGTATTTT.

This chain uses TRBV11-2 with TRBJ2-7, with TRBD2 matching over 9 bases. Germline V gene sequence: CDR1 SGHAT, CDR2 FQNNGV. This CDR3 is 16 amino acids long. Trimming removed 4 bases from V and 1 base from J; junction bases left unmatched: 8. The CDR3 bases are TGTGCCAGCAGCTCGTTAGCGGGAGAGCGGTCCTACGAGCAGTACTTC. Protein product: CASSSLAGERSYEQYF.

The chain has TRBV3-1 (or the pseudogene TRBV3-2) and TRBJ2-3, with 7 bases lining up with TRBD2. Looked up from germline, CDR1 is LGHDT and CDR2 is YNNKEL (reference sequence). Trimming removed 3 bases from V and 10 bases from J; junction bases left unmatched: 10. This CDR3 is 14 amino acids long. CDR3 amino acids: CASSHRAEGRAQYF. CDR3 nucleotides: TGTGCCAGCAGCCATCGGGCCGAGGGGAGGGCGCAGTATTTT.

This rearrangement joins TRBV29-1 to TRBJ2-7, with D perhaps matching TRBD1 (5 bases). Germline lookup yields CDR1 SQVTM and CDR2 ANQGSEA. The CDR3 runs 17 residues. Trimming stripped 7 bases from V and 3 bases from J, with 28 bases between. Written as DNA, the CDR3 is TGCAGCGCAGGATGGTGGGGCGAAGATGGCTACTACTACGAGCAGTACTTC. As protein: CSAGWWGEDGYYYEQYF.

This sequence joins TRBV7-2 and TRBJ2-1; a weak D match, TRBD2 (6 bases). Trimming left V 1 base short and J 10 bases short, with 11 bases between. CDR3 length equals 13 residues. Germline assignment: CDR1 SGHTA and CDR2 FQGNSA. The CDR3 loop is CASSLEARGEQFF. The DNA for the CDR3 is TGTGCCAGCAGCTTAGAGGCTCGGGGGGAGCAGTTCTTC.

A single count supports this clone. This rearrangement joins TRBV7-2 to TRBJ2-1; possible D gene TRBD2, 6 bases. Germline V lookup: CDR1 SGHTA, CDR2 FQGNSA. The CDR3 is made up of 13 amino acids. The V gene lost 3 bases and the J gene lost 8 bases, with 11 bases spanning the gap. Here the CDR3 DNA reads TGTGCCAGCAGCTTGGGACTCGGCGATGAGCAGTTCTTC. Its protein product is CASSLGLGDEQFF.